These 17 T cell receptor beta chains were sequenced from one sample in a study of naive and memory T cell subsets. The study's findings and limits: Especially in CD8 cells, naive repertoires contained a few larger clonotypes, possibly CD45RA-re-expressing memory cells.

The beta constant-region primer was an equimolar mix of two oligonucleotides covering TRBC1 and TRBC2. Ligated cDNA was amplified by four rounds of PCR with nested alpha and beta constant-region primers and SP2. TCRdb processed the UMI-ligation and nested PCR reads anew with MiXCR; each CDR3 protein has one entry. This table has over 130,000 distinct CDR3 sequences, under 25% appearing once. No antigens are known for them. The sample consisted of naive CD8+ T cells from blood. These receptors were obtained from a human donor in good health.

This sequence joins TRBV19 and TRBJ2-7, with 9 bases that match TRBD1. J gave up 3 bases and V 5 bases, and 2 bases lay outside the gene matches. Germline V CDR1 and CDR2: LNHDA, SQIVND (reference sequence). The length of the CDR3 is 13 residues. CDR3 sequence: CASSVTGGYEQYF. The CDR3 DNA reads TGTGCCAGTAGTGTGACAGGGGGCTACGAGCAGTACTTC. The full variable domain, with the rest looked up from reference TRBV19 and TRBJ2-7, is DGGITQSPKYLFRKEGQNVTLSCEQNLNHDAMYWYRQDPGQGLRLIYYSQIVNDFQKGDIAEGYSVSREKKESFPLTVTSAQKNPTAFYLCASSVTGGYEQYFGPGTRLTVT.

The V call is TRBV28, the J call TRBJ2-1; possibly TRBD1 for D (6 bases). This CDR3 has 14 amino acids. V gave up 4 bases and J gave up 4 bases, with 11 bases separating them. Germline CDR1 MDHEN, CDR2 SYDVKM. CDR3 bases: TGTGCCAGCAGTTCAAGAGGGGGATACAATGAGCAGTTCTTC. Its translation is CASSSRGGYNEQFF.

This clonotype occurred many times. J is TRBJ2-5 and V is TRBV12-3 or TRBV12-4, with TRBD2 matching 10 bases. The CDR3 loop spans 14 amino acids. After removal of 6 bases from V and 1 base from J, the junction contained 2 bases not matched to a gene. The CDR3 reads CASSWTSGQETQYF. CDR3 nucleotides: TGTGCCAGCAGCTGGACTAGCGGCCAAGAGACCCAGTACTTC.

V usage is TRBV4-3 and J usage is TRBJ1-1; D not resolved. CDR3 length: 14 amino acids. V was clipped by 5 bases and J by 11 bases, with 21 bases between them. Per the germline V gene, CDR1 is LGHNA and CDR2 is YSLEER. The chain's CDR3 is CASSEVGQPQGAFF. In DNA, the CDR3 is TGCGCCAGCAGCGAAGTCGGGCAACCCCAAGGGGCTTTCTTT.

V is TRBV5-1 and J is TRBJ2-5, with a weak D call TRBD1 (6 bases). CDR3 size: 14 residues. Per the germline V gene, CDR1 is SGHRS and CDR2 is YFSETQ. V was cut by 3 bases and J by 2 bases, with 11 bases left in between. Here the CDR3 reads CASSSTGLQETQYF. The CDR3 DNA is TGCGCCAGCAGCTCGACAGGTTTGCAAGAGACCCAGTACTTC.

In nucleotides, the CDR3 is TGTGCCAGCAGTGGGACAGCTGAGCAGTTCTTC. It is translated as CASSGTAEQFF. V gene TRBV27 combines with J gene TRBJ2-1; TRBD1 agrees at 7 bases. Germline V gene data show CDR1 as MNHEY and CDR2 as SMNVEV (reference sequence). Trimming removed 5 bases from V and 9 bases from J; junction bases left unmatched: 1. This CDR3 has 11 amino acids.

V gene TRBV29-1 combines with J gene TRBJ2-7; D may be TRBD1 or TRBD2 (5 bases each). This CDR3 region has 11 residues. CDR1 SQVTM and CDR2 ANQGSEA come from the germline V gene. V was trimmed by 7 bases and J by 5 bases, leaving 12 bases between them. The CDR3 DNA follows: TGCAGCGCCGGGAAGGGGAACGAGCAGTACTTC. Translation gives CSAGKGNEQYF.

This sequence joins TRBV5-4 and TRBJ1-1; D gene uncertain. Deletions cut 4 bases from V and 1 base from J, with 11 bases between. CDR1 and CDR2 from the germline V gene are SGHNT and YYREEE (reference sequence). CDR3 length equals 14 residues. Here the CDR3 DNA reads TGTGCCAGCAGCGGGTGGCACACGAACACTGAAGCTTTCTTT. It codes for CASSGWHTNTEAFF. The full variable domain, its missing parts supplied by reference TRBV5-4 and TRBJ1-1, is ETGVTQSPTHLIKTRGQQVTLRCSSQSGHNTVSWYQQALGQGPQFIFQYYREEENGRGNFPPRFSGLQFPNYSSELNVNALELDDSALYLCASSGWHTNTEAFFGQGTRLTVV.

There are many counts of this clonotype. CDR3 DNA sequence: TGTGCCAGTGGACAGGGCTACGAGCAGTACTTC. Protein product: CASGQGYEQYF. V usage is TRBV27 and J usage is TRBJ2-7, with 8 nucleotides matching TRBD1. With 9 bases clipped from V and 3 bases from J, the junction kept 1 base outside the gene matches. There are 11 residues in the CDR3. CDR1 MNHEY and CDR2 SMNVEV come from the germline V gene (reference sequence).

This clonotype was observed a few times. The chain links TRBV27 to TRBJ1-4, with D unresolved. This CDR3 comprises 16 residues. V shed 2 bases and J shed 6 bases, with 16 bases lying between them. Germline assignment: CDR1 MNHEY and CDR2 SMNVEV (reference sequence). CDR3 residues: CASSLNSWVGDEKLFF. Written as DNA, the CDR3 is TGTGCCAGCAGTTTAAACAGTTGGGTTGGGGATGAAAAACTGTTTTTT.

The rearrangement uses TRBV7-8 and TRBJ2-7, with TRBD2 as a possible D gene (5 bases). Per the germline V gene, CDR1 is SGHVS and CDR2 is FQNEAQ. This CDR3 region has 15 residues. V lost 5 bases, J lost 4 bases, and 18 bases lay in between. The CDR3 DNA reads TGTGCCAGCAGCGAAAATCCGGACTCGGCATACGAGCAGTACTTC. Its protein is CASSENPDSAYEQYF. Combining the CDR3 with reference TRBV7-8 and TRBJ2-7 gives the whole variable domain GAGVSQSPRYKVAKRGQDVALRCDPISGHVSLFWYQQALGQGPEFLTYFQNEAQLDKSGLPSDRFFAERPEGSVSTLKIQRTQQEDSAVYLCASSENPDSAYEQYFGPGTRLTVT.

This clonotype was observed a handful of times. This chain's CDR3 is CASSPLPGTGETQYF. CDR3 coding DNA: TGCGCCAGCAGCCCCCTTCCAGGGACCGGAGAGACCCAGTACTTC. The chain has TRBV5-1 and TRBJ2-5; tentatively, D is TRBD1 or TRBD2 (5 bases each). Trimming removed 4 bases from V and 4 bases from J, with 17 bases in between. The length of the CDR3 is 15 residues. The germline CDR1 and CDR2 sequences are SGHRS and YFSETQ. The entire variable domain, with the rest obtained from reference TRBV5-1 and TRBJ2-5, is as follows: KAGVTQTPRYLIKTRGQQVTLSCSPISGHRSVSWYQQTPGQGLQFLFEYFSETQRNKGNFPGRFSGRQFSNSRSEMNVSTLELGDSALYLCASSPLPGTGETQYFGPGTRLLVL.

The chain couples TRBV20-1 to TRBJ1-5; 9 bases are a match to TRBD1. Trimming took 5 bases from V and 4 from J; bases not matched to a gene: 3. This CDR3 is 13 amino acids long. Germline assignment: CDR1 DFQATT and CDR2 SNEGSKA (reference sequence). The DNA of the CDR3 is TGCAGTGCTGCGGGACAGGGAAATCAGCCCCAGCATTTT. As protein: CSAAGQGNQPQHF.

The chain uses TRBV12-3 or TRBV12-4 and TRBJ1-2; D is perhaps TRBD1 (6 bases). This CDR3 is built from 14 residues. V was shortened by 1 base and J by 7 bases, with 13 bases between the two germline ends. CDR3 nucleotides: TGTGCCAGCAGTTTAGTTGAGGGGGGCAGTGGCTACACCTTC. It is translated as CASSLVEGGSGYTF.

This clonotype appeared a few times. The chain uses TRBV6-2 or TRBV6-3 and TRBJ1-5; D not certain. Germline values: CDR1 MNHEY, CDR2 SVGEGT. Trimming removed 7 bases at V and 6 bases at J, with 13 bases between. The CDR3 is made up of 13 amino acids. CDR3 in amino acids: CASTLSTSQPQHF. CDR3 in DNA: TGTGCCAGCACCCTTTCGACATCTCAGCCCCAGCATTTT.

This clonotype was detected a few times. This chain uses TRBV7-8 with TRBJ2-3; TRBD2 matches at 11 bases. CDR3 length: 16 amino acids. Germline values: CDR1 SGHVS, CDR2 FQNEAQ. Unmatched junction bases numbered 4, after V lost 3 bases and J lost 2 bases. This CDR3 is CASSFSSGRLTDTQYF. The CDR3 DNA reads as TGTGCCAGCAGCTTCTCTAGCGGGAGGCTCACAGATACGCAGTATTTT.

This chain uses TRBV19 with TRBJ2-7; 7 nucleotides align to TRBD1. V dropped 7 bases and J dropped 3; count of bases not matched to a gene: 6. The CDR3 extends over 13 amino acids. Germline V lookup: CDR1 LNHDA, CDR2 SQIVND (reference sequence). The CDR3 loop reads CASTPRDSYEQYF. The CDR3 nucleotides read TGTGCCAGTACCCCCCGGGACAGCTACGAGCAGTACTTC.